Each of the 10 T cell receptor beta chains below was sequenced from the same sample in a study of blood T cell repertoires in COVID-19. The protocol was immunoSEQ multiplex PCR, while the TCRdb copy is restricted to in-frame clones and leaves out a portion. Of approximately 210,000 clones listed, 70% to 90% were seen once; the top ten hold around 4.8%. The sample comprised peripheral blood. The source is a woman aged 35 to 49 with acute or convalescent COVID-19.

V gene TRBV6-6 combines with J gene TRBJ2-7; 9 nucleotides match TRBD2. V trimming: 6 bases; J trimming: 2 bases; junction bases outside the gene matches: 5. The V gene's germline CDR1 is MNHNY and CDR2 SVGAGI (reference sequence). The CDR3 extends over 14 amino acids. As DNA, the CDR3 is TGTGCCAGCAGCCTAGCGGGGCCACCCTACGAGCAGTACGTC. This translates into CASSLAGPPYEQYV.

This clone was counted a few times. For the CDR3, the DNA is TGTGCCAGCAGCTTCCCTAGAAGCACTGAAGCTTTCTTT. Translation gives CASSFPRSTEAFF. The rearrangement uses TRBV5-8 and TRBJ1-1; D remains ambiguous. The V gene's germline CDR1 is SGHTS and CDR2 YDEGEE. This CDR3 has 13 amino acids. Deletions cut 2 bases from V and 4 bases from J, with 9 bases between.

The V call is TRBV29-1, the J call TRBJ2-5, with 8 positions matching TRBD1. The germline V gene has CDR1 SQVTM and CDR2 ANQGSEA. V dropped 7 bases and J dropped 3; count of bases not matched to a gene: 7. This CDR3 spans 13 amino acids. This chain's CDR3 is CSGKRTGKETQYF. CDR3 sequence (DNA): TGCAGCGGGAAGAGGACAGGGAAAGAGACCCAGTACTTC.

The rearrangement joins TRBV2 to TRBJ1-1; the match to TRBD1 covers 7 bases. J gave up 8 bases and V 5 bases, and 23 bases lay outside the gene matches. Germline lookup yields CDR1 SNHLY and CDR2 FYNNEI. The CDR3 is 18 amino acids. The CDR3 loop reads CASSIVQGTLGLRGEAFF. In nucleotides, the CDR3 is TGTGCCAGCAGTATCGTACAGGGGACGCTGGGCCTGAGGGGGGAAGCTTTCTTT.

The CDR3 nucleotides are TGCAGCGTTGAGGGCCAGGGGGCAATGGATACGCAGTATTTT. It is translated as CSVEGQGAMDTQYF. This chain uses TRBV29-1 with TRBJ2-3, with 8 bases that match TRBD1. The trim removed 3 bases at V and 6 bases at J, leaving 8 bases unmatched. The germline V gene encodes CDR1 SQVTM and CDR2 ANQGSEA. This CDR3 has 14 amino acids.

This chain joins TRBV3-1 (or the pseudogene TRBV3-2) and TRBJ1-5; unclear D gene. The germline CDR1 and CDR2 sequences are LGHDT and YNNKEL (reference sequence). The germline V and J ends were trimmed by 0 bases and 6 bases, with 6 bases remaining between them. This CDR3 is 13 amino acids long. The CDR3: CASSQETGQPQHF. CDR3 coding DNA: TGTGCCAGCAGCCAAGAAACGGGTCAGCCCCAGCATTTT.

This clone was counted only a few times. This sequence joins TRBV7-9 and TRBJ2-1; 9 bases are shared with TRBD1. The junction had 7 bases not matched to a gene; V was cut back by 3 bases and J by 7 bases. Germline CDR1 and CDR2: SEHNR and FQNEAQ (reference sequence). The CDR3 is 15 amino acids. CDR3 sequence (DNA): TGTGCCAGCAGCTTCCCCGGGACAGGGCGTAATGAGCAGTTCTTC. Amino acids: CASSFPGTGRNEQFF.

V gene TRBV7-2 combines with J gene TRBJ1-4; D gene unclear. The germline V and J ends were trimmed by 1 base and 3 bases, with 12 bases remaining between them. Per germline, CDR1 SGHTA and CDR2 FQGNSA. The CDR3 covers 16 residues. The DNA of the CDR3 is TGTGCCAGCAGCTTAGGAGGGTCGAGTGCTAATGAAAAACTGTTTTTT. Translation gives CASSLGGSSANEKLFF.

The chain links TRBV30 to TRBJ1-6; 9 bases map to TRBD1. Trimming at V came to 2 bases and at J to 7 bases, leaving 6 bases not matched to a gene. Germline V gene sequence: CDR1 GTSNPN, CDR2 SVGIG (reference sequence). The length of the CDR3 is 15 residues. The CDR3 is CAWSPRTGVNSPLHF. The CDR3 region has the DNA TGTGCCTGGAGTCCCCGGACAGGGGTCAATTCACCCCTCCACTTT. Looking up the rest from reference TRBV30 and TRBJ1-6 gives the full variable domain: SQTIHQWPATLVQPVGSPLSLECTVEGTSNPNLYWYRQAAGRGLQLLFYSVGIGQISSEVPQNLSASRPQDRQFILSSKKLLLSDSGFYLCAWSPRTGVNSPLHFGNGTRLTVT.

The rearrangement uses TRBV9 and TRBJ1-2; a possible D gene is TRBD1 (6 bases). The ends were cut back, 0 bases at V and 2 bases at J, with 8 bases in the middle. Per germline, CDR1 SGDLS and CDR2 YYNGEE. The CDR3 runs 14 residues. The CDR3 loop is CASSVEQGNYGYTF. The CDR3 DNA sequence: TGTGCCAGCAGCGTAGAGCAGGGGAACTATGGCTACACCTTC. Variable domain in full (rest from reference TRBV9 and TRBJ1-2): DSGVTQTPKHLITATGQRVTLRCSPRSGDLSVYWYQQSLDQGLQFLIQYYNGEERAKGNILERFSAQQFPDLHSELNLSSLELGDSALYFCASSVEQGNYGYTFGSGTRLTVV.